The sequence of this T cell receptor (beta chain) was determined in a study of T cell responses to AZD1222 COVID-19 vaccine. General study results and limits: At 160-218 and 743-854, vaccine-associated CD4 TCRs were dominant, and they spanned spike.

Regarding this clone: Its cognate antigen is unknown.

Sequencing used immunoSEQ multiplex PCR; TCRdb keeps in-frame clones, though not all of them. The sample lists more than 150,000 clones; roughly nine tenths were seen once. Trimming removed 3 bases from V and 4 bases from J, with 21 bases in between. The CDR3 consists of 17 residues. Germline V lookup: CDR1 SGHDN, CDR2 FVKESK. The sample here was peripheral blood, taken 28 days after the second AZD1222 dose. The receptor comes from an adult who received the AZD1222 COVID-19 vaccine. V is TRBV14 and J is TRBJ1-1; D perhaps matches TRBD1 (5 bases). The CDR3 reads CASSHDPIKGGATEAFF. CDR3 coding DNA: TGTGCCAGCAGCCACGACCCCATTAAAGGTGGGGCCACTGAAGCTTTCTTT.